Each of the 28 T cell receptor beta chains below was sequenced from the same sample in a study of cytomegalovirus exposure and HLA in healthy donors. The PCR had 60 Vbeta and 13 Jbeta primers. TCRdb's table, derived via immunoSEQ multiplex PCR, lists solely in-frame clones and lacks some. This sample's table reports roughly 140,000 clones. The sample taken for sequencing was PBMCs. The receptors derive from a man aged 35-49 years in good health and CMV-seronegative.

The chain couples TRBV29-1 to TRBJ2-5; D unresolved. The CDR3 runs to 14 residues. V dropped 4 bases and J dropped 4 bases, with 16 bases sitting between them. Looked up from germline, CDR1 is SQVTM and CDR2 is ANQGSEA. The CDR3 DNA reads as TGCAGCGTTGGTCTGACCCGGCCGGGAGAGACCCAGTACTTC. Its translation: CSVGLTRPGETQYF.

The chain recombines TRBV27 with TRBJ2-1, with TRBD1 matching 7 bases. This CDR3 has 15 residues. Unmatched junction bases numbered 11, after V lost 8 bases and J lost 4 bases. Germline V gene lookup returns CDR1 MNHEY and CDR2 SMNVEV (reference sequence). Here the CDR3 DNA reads TGTGCCAGCGGACGGACAGGATCGGCGTACAATGAGCAGTTCTTC. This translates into CASGRTGSAYNEQFF.

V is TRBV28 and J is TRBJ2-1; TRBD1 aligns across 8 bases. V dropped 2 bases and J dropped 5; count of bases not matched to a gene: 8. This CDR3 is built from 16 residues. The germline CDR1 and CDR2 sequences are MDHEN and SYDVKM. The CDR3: CASSLGPGTGDNEQFF. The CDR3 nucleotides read TGTGCCAGCAGTTTAGGACCCGGGACAGGCGACAATGAGCAGTTCTTC. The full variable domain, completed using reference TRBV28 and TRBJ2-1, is DVKVTQSSRYLVKRTGEKVFLECVQDMDHENMFWYRQDPGLGLRLIYFSYDVKMKEKGDIPEGYSVSREKKERFSLILESASTNQTSMYLCASSLGPGTGDNEQFFGPGTRLTVL.

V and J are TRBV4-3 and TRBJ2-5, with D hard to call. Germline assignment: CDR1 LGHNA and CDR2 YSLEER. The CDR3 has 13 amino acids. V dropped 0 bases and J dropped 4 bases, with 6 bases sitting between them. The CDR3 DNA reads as TGCGCCAGCAGCCAAGAAAGCTCAGAGACCCAGTACTTC. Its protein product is CASSQESSETQYF.

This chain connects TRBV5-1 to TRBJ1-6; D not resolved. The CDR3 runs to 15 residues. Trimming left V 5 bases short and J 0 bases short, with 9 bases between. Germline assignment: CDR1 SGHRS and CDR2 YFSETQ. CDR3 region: CASSGESSYNSPLHF. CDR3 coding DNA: TGCGCCAGCAGTGGAGAGAGCTCCTATAATTCACCCCTCCACTTT.

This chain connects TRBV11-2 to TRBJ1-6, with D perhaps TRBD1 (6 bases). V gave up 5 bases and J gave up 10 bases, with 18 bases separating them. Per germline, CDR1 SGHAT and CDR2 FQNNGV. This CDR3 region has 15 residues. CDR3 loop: CASSLAGAGISPLHF. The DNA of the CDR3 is TGTGCCAGCAGCCTCGCGGGGGCGGGAATCTCACCCCTCCACTTT.

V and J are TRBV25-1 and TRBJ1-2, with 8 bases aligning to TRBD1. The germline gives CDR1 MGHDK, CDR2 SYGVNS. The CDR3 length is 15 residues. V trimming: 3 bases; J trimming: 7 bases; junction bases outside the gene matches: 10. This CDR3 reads CASSDLIQGDGGYTF. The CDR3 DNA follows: TGTGCCAGCAGTGATTTGATACAGGGGGACGGTGGCTACACCTTC.

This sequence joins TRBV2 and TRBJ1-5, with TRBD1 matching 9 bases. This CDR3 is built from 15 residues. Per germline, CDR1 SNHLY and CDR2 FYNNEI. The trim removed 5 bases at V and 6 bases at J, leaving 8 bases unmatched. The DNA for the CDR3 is TGTGCCAGCAGTTTTTTACAGGGACAGGGTCAGCCCCAGCATTTT. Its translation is CASSFLQGQGQPQHF.

As DNA, the CDR3 is TGTGCCAGCACCCCCCGACTTCACACTGAGGGCGGCTACACCTTC. It yields the protein CASTPRLHTEGGYTF. This chain joins TRBV6-5 and TRBJ1-2; D not certain. CDR3 size: 15 residues. Germline-derived CDR1 and CDR2 are MNHEY and SVGAGI. With 7 bases removed from V and 8 bases from J, the gap between germline ends came to 23 bases.

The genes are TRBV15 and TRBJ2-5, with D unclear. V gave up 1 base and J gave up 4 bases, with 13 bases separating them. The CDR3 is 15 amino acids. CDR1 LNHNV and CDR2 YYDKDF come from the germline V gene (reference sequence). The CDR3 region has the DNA TGTGCCACCAGCAGAGTGGGCAGATCAGGAGAGACCCAGTACTTC. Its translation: CATSRVGRSGETQYF.

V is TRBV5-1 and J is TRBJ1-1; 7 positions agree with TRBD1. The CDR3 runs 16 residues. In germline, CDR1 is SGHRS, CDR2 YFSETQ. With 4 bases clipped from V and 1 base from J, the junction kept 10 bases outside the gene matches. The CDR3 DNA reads TGCGCCAGCAGCCCCACGTTCGGACAGGCGAACACTGAAGCTTTCTTT. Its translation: CASSPTFGQANTEAFF.

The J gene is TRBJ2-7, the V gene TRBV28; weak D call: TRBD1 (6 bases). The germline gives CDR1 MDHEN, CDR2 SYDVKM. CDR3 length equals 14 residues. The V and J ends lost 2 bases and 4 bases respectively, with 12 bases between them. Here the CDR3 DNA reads TGTGCCAGCAGTTTAGGGGGCGCCGCATACGAGCAGTACTTC. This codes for CASSLGGAAYEQYF.

In DNA, the CDR3 is TGTGCCAGCTCACCACTAGGACAGGGGTGGGCTGGTAGCAATCAGCCCCAGCATTTT. Residues: CASSPLGQGWAGSNQPQHF. The chain uses TRBV18 and TRBJ1-5; TRBD1 agrees at 9 bases. Losses at the gene ends were 1 base for V and 0 bases for J; bases not matched to a gene: 10. The germline V gene has CDR1 KGHSH and CDR2 LQKENI. The CDR3 covers 19 residues.

For the CDR3, the DNA is TGCGCCAGCAGCCACCCAGGGGAACGAGGAAACACCATATATTTT. Its protein is CASSHPGERGNTIYF. This chain links TRBV4-1 with TRBJ1-3, with D possibly TRBD1 on 6 matching bases. Deletions cut 3 bases from V and 4 bases from J, with 13 bases between. Germline CDR1 and CDR2: MGHRA and YSYEKL. CDR3 length: 15 residues.

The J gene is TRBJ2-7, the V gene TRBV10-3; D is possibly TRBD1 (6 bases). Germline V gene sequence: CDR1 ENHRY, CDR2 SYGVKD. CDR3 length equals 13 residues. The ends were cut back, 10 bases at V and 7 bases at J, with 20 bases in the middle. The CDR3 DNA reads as TGTGCCACCACTGACAGGCAACCTCGAGAGCAGTACTTC. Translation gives CATTDRQPREQYF.

The CDR3 loop reads CASSLTVNTEAFF. The DNA of the CDR3 is TGCGCCAGCAGCTTGACAGTGAACACTGAAGCTTTCTTT. The V gene is TRBV5-1, the J gene TRBJ1-1, with D unresolved. CDR3 length: 13 amino acids. Trimming stripped 1 base from V and 0 bases from J, with 4 bases between. CDR1 is SGHRS and CDR2 is YFSETQ in the germline V gene.

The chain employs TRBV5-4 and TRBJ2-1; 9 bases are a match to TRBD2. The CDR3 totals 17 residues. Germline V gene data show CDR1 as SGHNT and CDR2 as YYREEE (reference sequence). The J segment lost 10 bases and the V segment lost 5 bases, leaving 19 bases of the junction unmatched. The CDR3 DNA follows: TGTGCCAGCAGTCCCCTTGCCCTTGCGGGGGGGCCGGGCGAGCAGTTCTTC. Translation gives CASSPLALAGGPGEQFF.

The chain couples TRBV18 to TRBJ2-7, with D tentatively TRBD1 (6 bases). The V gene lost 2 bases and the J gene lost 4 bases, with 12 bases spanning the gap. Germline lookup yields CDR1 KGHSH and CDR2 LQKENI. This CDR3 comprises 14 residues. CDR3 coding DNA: TGTGCCAGCTCACCAACGGGGACAAGTTACGAGCAGTACTTC. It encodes CASSPTGTSYEQYF.

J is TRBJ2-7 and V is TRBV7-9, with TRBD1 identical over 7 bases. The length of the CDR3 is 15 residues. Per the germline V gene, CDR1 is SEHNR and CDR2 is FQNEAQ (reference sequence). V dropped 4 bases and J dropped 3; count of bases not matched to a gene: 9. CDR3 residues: CASSSGTDRFYEQYF. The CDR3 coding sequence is TGTGCCAGCAGCTCAGGGACAGATAGATTCTACGAGCAGTACTTC. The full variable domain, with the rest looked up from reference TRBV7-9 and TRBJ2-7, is DTGVSQNPRHKITKRGQNVTFRCDPISEHNRLYWYRQTLGQGPEFLTYFQNEAQLEKSRLLSDRFSAERPKGSFSTLEIQRTEQGDSAMYLCASSSGTDRFYEQYFGPGTRLTVT.

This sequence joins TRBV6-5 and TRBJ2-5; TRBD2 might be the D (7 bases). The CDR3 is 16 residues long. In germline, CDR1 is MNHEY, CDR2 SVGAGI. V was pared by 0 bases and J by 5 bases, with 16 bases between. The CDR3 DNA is TGTGCCAGCAGTTACTCGAGGCGGGGGCTGGGGGAGACCCAGTACTTC. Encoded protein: CASSYSRRGLGETQYF.

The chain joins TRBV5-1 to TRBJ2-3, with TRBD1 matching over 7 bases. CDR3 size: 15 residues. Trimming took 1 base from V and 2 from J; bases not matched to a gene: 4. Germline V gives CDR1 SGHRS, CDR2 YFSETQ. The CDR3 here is CASSLTGTVTDTQYF. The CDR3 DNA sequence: TGCGCCAGCAGCTTGACCGGGACAGTCACAGATACGCAGTATTTT.

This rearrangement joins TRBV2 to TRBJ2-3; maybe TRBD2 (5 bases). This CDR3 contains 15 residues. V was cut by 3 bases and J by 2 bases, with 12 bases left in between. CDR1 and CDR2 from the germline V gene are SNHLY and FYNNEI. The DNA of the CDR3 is TGTGCCAGCAGTGATATCGGGATGGTCACAGATACGCAGTATTTT. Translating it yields CASSDIGMVTDTQYF. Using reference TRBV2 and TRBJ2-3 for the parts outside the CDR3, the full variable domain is EPEVTQTPSHQVTQMGQEVILRCVPISNHLYFYWYRQILGQKVEFLVSFYNNEISEKSEIFDDQFSVERPDGSNFTLKIRSTKLEDSAMYFCASSDIGMVTDTQYFGPGTRLTVL.

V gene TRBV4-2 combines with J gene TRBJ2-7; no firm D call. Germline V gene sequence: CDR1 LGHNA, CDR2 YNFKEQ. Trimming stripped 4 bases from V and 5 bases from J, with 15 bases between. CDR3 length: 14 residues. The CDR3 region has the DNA TGTGCCAGCAGCCTAGGCCCTGGGCGAAACGAGCAGTACTTC. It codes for CASSLGPGRNEQYF.

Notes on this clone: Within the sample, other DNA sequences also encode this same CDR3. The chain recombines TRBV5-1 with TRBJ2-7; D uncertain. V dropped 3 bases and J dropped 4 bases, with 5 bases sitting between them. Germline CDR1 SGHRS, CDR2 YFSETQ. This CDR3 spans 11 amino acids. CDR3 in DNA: TGCGCCAGCAGCTCAGGTTACGAGCAGTACTTC. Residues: CASSSGYEQYF.

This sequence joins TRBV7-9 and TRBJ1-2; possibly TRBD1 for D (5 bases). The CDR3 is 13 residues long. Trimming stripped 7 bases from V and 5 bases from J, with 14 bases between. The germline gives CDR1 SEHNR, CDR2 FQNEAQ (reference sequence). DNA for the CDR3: TGTGCCAGCACCCTCGCCGGGGGGTATGGCTACACCTTC. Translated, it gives CASTLAGGYGYTF.

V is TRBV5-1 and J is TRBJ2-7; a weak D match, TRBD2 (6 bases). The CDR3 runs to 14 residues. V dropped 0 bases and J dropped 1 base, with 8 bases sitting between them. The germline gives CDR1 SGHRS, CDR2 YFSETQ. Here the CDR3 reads CASSLDGTSYEQYF. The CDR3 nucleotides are TGCGCCAGCAGCTTGGATGGGACTTCCTACGAGCAGTACTTC. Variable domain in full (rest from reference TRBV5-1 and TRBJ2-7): KAGVTQTPRYLIKTRGQQVTLSCSPISGHRSVSWYQQTPGQGLQFLFEYFSETQRNKGNFPGRFSGRQFSNSRSEMNVSTLELGDSALYLCASSLDGTSYEQYFGPGTRLTVT.

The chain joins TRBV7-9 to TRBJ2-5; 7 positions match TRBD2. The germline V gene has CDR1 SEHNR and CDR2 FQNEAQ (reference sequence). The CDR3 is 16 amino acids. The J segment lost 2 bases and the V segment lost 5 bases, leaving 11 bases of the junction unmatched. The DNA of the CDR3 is TGTGCCAGCAGCCCCCACCGGGGGGAGGATCAAGAGACCCAGTACTTC. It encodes CASSPHRGEDQETQYF.

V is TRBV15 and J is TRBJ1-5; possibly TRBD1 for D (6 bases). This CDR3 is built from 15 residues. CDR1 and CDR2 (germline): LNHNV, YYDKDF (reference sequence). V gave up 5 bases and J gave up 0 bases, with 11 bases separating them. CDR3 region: CATSVRDTSNQPQHF. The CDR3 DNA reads TGTGCCACCAGCGTACGGGACACTAGCAATCAGCCCCAGCATTTT. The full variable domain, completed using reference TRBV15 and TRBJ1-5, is DAMVIQNPRYQVTQFGKPVTLSCSQTLNHNVMYWYQQKSSQAPKLLFHYYDKDFNNEADTPDNFQSRRPNTSFCFLDIRSPGLGDTAMYLCATSVRDTSNQPQHFGDGTRLSIL.